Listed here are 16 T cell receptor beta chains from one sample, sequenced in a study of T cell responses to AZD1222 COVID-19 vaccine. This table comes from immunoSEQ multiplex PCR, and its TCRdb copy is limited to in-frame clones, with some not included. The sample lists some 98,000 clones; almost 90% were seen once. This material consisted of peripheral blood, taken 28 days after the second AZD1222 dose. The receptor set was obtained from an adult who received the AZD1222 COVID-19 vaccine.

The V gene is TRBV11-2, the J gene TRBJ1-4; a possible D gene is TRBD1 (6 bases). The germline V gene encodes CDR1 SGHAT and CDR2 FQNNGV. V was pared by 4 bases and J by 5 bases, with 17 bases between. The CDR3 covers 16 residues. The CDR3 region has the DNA TGTGCCAGCAGCTACCGGGGAGGGGGGTTCAATGAAAAACTGTTTTTT. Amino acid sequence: CASSYRGGGFNEKLFF.

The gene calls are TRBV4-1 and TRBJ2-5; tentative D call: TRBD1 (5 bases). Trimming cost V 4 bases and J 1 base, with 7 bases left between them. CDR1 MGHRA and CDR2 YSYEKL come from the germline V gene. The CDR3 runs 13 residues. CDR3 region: CASSRTSQETQYF. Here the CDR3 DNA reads TGCGCCAGCAGCCGGACAAGCCAAGAGACCCAGTACTTC.

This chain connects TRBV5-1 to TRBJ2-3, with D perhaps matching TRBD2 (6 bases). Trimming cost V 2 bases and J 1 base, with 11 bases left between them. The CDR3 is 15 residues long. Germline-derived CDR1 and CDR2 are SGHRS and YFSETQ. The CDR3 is CASSFSGERTDTQYF. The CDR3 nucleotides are TGCGCCAGCAGCTTCTCGGGAGAGCGCACAGATACGCAGTATTTT. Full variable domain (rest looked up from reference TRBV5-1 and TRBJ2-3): KAGVTQTPRYLIKTRGQQVTLSCSPISGHRSVSWYQQTPGQGLQFLFEYFSETQRNKGNFPGRFSGRQFSNSRSEMNVSTLELGDSALYLCASSFSGERTDTQYFGPGTRLTVL.

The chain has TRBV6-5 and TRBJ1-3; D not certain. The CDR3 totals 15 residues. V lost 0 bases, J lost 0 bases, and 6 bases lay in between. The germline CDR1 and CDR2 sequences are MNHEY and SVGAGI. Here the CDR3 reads CASSYSLNSGNTIYF. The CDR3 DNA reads TGTGCCAGCAGTTACTCGCTCAACTCTGGAAACACCATATATTTT.

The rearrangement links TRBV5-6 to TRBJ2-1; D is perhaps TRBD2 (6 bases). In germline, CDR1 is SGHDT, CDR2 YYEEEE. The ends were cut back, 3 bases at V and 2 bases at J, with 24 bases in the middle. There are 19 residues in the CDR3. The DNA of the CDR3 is TGTGCCAGCAGCTCTCCCAGCGCACCTGCTGGCGGGGCCTACAATGAGCAGTTCTTC. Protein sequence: CASSSPSAPAGGAYNEQFF. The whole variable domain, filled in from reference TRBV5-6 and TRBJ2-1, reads DAGVTQSPTHLIKTRGQQVTLRCSPKSGHDTVSWYQQALGQGPQFIFQYYEEEERQRGNFPDRFSGHQFPNYSSELNVNALLLGDSALYLCASSSPSAPAGGAYNEQFFGPGTRLTVL.

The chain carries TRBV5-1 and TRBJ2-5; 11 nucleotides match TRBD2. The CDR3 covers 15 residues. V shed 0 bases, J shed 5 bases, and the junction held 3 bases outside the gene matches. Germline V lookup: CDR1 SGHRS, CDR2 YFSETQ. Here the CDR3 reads CASSLVAGGLETQYF. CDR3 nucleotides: TGCGCCAGCAGCTTGGTAGCGGGAGGGTTGGAGACCCAGTACTTC.

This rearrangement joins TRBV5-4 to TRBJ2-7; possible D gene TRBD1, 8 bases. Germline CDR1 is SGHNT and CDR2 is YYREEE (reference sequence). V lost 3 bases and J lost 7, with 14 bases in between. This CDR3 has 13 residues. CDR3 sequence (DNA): TGTGCCAGCAGCTCGGACAGGGAGGGGGAGCAGTACTTC. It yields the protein CASSSDREGEQYF.

The CDR3 is CASNHNPGGAEAFF. DNA of the CDR3: TGTGCCAGTAACCACAATCCGGGGGGAGCTGAAGCTTTCTTT. V gene TRBV19 combines with J gene TRBJ1-1; D perhaps matches TRBD1 (5 bases). V lost 7 bases and J lost 6, with 18 bases in between. CDR3 size: 14 residues. Germline loops: CDR1 LNHDA, CDR2 SQIVND (reference sequence).

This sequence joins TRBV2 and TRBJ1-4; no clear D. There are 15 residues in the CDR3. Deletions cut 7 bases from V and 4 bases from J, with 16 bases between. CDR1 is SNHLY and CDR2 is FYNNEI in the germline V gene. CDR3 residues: CASTELLANNEKLFF. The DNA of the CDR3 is TGTGCCAGCACTGAGTTGCTGGCCAATAATGAAAAACTGTTTTTT.

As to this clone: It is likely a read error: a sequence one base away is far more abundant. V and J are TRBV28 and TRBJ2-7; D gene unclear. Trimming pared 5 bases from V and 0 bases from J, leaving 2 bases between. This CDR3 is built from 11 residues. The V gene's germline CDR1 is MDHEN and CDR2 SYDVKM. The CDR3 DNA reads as TGTGCCAGCAGTATCTCCTACGAGCAGTACTTC. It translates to CASSISYEQYF.

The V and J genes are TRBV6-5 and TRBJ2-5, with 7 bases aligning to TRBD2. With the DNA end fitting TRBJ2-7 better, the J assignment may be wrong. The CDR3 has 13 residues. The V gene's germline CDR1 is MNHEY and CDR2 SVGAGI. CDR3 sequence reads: CASSRDYSYEQYF. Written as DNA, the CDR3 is TGTGCCAGCAGCCGGGACTATTCTTACGAGCAGTACTTC.

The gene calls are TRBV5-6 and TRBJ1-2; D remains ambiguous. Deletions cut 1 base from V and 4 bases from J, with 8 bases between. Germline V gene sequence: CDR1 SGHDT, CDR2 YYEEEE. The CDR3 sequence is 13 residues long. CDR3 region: CASSLTGIYGYTF. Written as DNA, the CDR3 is TGTGCCAGCAGCTTGACGGGAATCTATGGCTACACCTTC.

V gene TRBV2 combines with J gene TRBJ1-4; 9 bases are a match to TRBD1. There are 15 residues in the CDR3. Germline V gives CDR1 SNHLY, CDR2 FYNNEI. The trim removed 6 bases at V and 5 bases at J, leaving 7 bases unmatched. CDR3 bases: TGTGCCAGCAGCCCTGACAGGGGGAGAAATGAAAAACTGTTTTTT. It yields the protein CASSPDRGRNEKLFF. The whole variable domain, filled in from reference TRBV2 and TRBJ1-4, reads EPEVTQTPSHQVTQMGQEVILRCVPISNHLYFYWYRQILGQKVEFLVSFYNNEISEKSEIFDDQFSVERPDGSNFTLKIRSTKLEDSAMYFCASSPDRGRNEKLFFGSGTQLSVL.

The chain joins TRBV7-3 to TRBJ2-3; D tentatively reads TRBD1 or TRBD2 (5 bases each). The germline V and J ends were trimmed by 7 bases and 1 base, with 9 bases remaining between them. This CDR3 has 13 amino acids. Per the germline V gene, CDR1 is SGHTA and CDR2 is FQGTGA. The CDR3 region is CASTLGGTDTQYF. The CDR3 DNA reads TGTGCCAGCACCCTGGGGGGCACAGATACGCAGTATTTT.

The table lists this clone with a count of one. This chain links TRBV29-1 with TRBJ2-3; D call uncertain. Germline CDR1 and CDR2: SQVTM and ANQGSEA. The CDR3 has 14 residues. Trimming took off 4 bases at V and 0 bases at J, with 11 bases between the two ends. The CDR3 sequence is CSVAWTTSTDTQYF. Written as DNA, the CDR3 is TGCAGCGTTGCCTGGACGACTAGCACAGATACGCAGTATTTT.

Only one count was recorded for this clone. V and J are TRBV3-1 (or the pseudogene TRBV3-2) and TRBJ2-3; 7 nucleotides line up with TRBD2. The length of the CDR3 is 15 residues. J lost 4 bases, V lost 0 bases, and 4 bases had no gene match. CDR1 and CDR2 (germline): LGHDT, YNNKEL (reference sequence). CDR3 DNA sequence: TGTGCCAGCAGCCAAGATTTCGCGGGAGCAGATACGCAGTATTTT. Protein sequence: CASSQDFAGADTQYF.